These 30 T cell receptor beta chains came from one sample sequenced in a study of T-cell reconstitution after alpha-beta-depleted transplantation in children. Preparing the TCRbeta library involved the use of unique molecular identifiers. TCRdb re-derived calls from the PCR reads in MiXCR, one entry per CDR3 protein. The sample yields 90,000 to 100,000 distinct CDR3 sequences, 10% to 15% seen once. The specimen comprised PBMCs from the stem cell graft donor, sampled from the stem cell graft. The receptors were sampled from a human donor who donated a stem cell graft to a child with inherited bone marrow failure.

This clonotype has ten or more counts. The genes are TRBV5-1 and TRBJ2-7; 7 bases match TRBD2. The CDR3 is 15 residues long. V lost 1 base, J lost 2 bases, and 6 bases stayed unmatched. Germline-derived CDR1 and CDR2 are SGHRS and YFSETQ. The CDR3 loop reads CASSLLEGGAYEQYF. DNA of the CDR3: TGCGCCAGCAGCTTGCTTGAGGGAGGGGCCTACGAGCAGTACTTC.

This clonotype was counted at least ten times. The rearrangement joins TRBV6-1 to TRBJ1-1; D is unresolved. There are 13 residues in the CDR3. The germline CDR1 and CDR2 sequences are MNHNS and SASEGT. V was cut by 4 bases and J by 0 bases, with 6 bases left in between. CDR3 nucleotide sequence: TGTGCCAGCAGTGGGCATATGAACACTGAAGCTTTCTTT. Translated, it gives CASSGHMNTEAFF.

This clonotype was found many times. This rearrangement joins TRBV7-9 to TRBJ1-2; D remains ambiguous. This CDR3 has 12 amino acids. Germline V CDR1 and CDR2: SEHNR, FQNEAQ (reference sequence). V gave up 3 bases and J gave up 6 bases, with 8 bases separating them. DNA of the CDR3: TGTGCCAGCAGCTTTGGAGGGAATGGCTACACCTTC. Translated, it gives CASSFGGNGYTF.

This clonotype was picked up many times. The CDR3 nucleotides read TGTGCCAGCAGCTTAACAAGAAGCTATTCCGATACGCAGTATTTT. Translating it yields CASSLTRSYSDTQYF. The chain employs TRBV5-6 and TRBJ2-3; D call uncertain. This CDR3 has 15 residues. The ends were cut back, 2 bases at V and 6 bases at J, with 16 bases in the middle. Germline V CDR1 and CDR2: SGHDT, YYEEEE.

The rearrangement uses TRBV30 and TRBJ1-1, with TRBD1 matching 7 bases. Losses at the gene ends were 1 base for V and 0 bases for J; bases not matched to a gene: 2. Germline V gives CDR1 GTSNPN, CDR2 SVGIG (reference sequence). The CDR3 sequence is 14 residues long. The CDR3 spells CAWSGDRLNTEAFF. CDR3 bases: TGTGCCTGGAGTGGGGACAGACTGAACACTGAAGCTTTCTTT.

This clonotype occurred many times. The chain combines TRBV10-3 with TRBJ1-5; 8 nucleotides match TRBD1. The CDR3 is 14 amino acids. V was clipped by 5 bases and J by 7 bases; unmatched bases: 7. The germline V gene has CDR1 ENHRY and CDR2 SYGVKD. CDR3 amino acids: CAISTGQAEQPQHF. In DNA form, the CDR3 reads TGTGCCATCAGTACGGGACAGGCGGAACAGCCCCAGCATTTT.

On this clonotype: Sequence at one end of the junction differs from germline and may be a read error. This chain connects TRBV7-6 to TRBJ2-1; D uncertain. This CDR3 is built from 13 residues. Germline CDR1 and CDR2: SGHVS and FNYEAQ. CDR3 DNA: TGTGCTAGCAGCTTAAACAAGTTTTTTGAGCAGTTCTTC. Protein product: CASSLNKFFEQFF.

This clonotype was picked up many times. The rearrangement uses TRBV6-5 and TRBJ2-5, with TRBD2 identical over 7 bases. CDR3 length: 15 residues. Germline trimming cut 5 bases from V and 2 bases from J; bases unmatched to any gene: 8. Germline V lookup: CDR1 MNHEY, CDR2 SVGAGI. This CDR3 reads CASSPGRAGQETQYF. CDR3 coding DNA: TGTGCCAGCAGTCCAGGGAGGGCAGGTCAAGAGACCCAGTACTTC.

This clonotype was counted at least ten times. The J gene is TRBJ2-1, the V gene TRBV7-3; the match to TRBD1 covers 10 bases. CDR3 length equals 14 residues. Trimming cost V 5 bases and J 7 bases; bases outside gene matches: 5. Germline assignment: CDR1 SGHTA and CDR2 FQGTGA. The CDR3 reads CASSLGTGVNEQFF. The CDR3 coding sequence is TGTGCCAGCAGCCTAGGGACAGGGGTTAATGAGCAGTTCTTC.

Many counts were recorded for this clonotype. The V gene is TRBV4-3, the J gene TRBJ2-3; TRBD2 agrees at 12 bases. This CDR3 is 16 amino acids long. In germline, CDR1 is LGHNA, CDR2 YSLEER. The V and J ends lost 0 bases and 5 bases, in that order; junction bases with no gene match: 3. CDR3 residues: CASSQDGGLAGDTQYF. The CDR3 DNA is TGCGCCAGCAGCCAAGATGGGGGACTAGCGGGAGATACGCAGTATTTT.

The rearrangement uses TRBV6-5 and TRBJ2-7; no clear D. The V end was cut by 0 bases, the J end by 8 bases, with 14 bases between. Germline V gene sequence: CDR1 MNHEY, CDR2 SVGAGI. This CDR3 comprises 14 residues. This CDR3 reads CASSYSGSDSKQYF. In DNA form, the CDR3 reads TGTGCCAGCAGTTACTCAGGCAGTGACTCCAAGCAGTACTTC.

This clonotype was seen repeatedly, ten times or more. J is TRBJ2-2 and V is TRBV20-1; 7 nucleotides agree with TRBD2. The V and J ends lost 5 bases and 7 bases, in that order; junction bases with no gene match: 13. The CDR3 contains 15 residues. Germline CDR1 reads DFQATT; CDR2 reads SNEGSKA (reference sequence). CDR3 protein: CSAPRGGVRGGELFF. CDR3 coding DNA: TGCAGTGCTCCACGCGGGGGAGTGCGGGGCGGGGAGCTGTTTTTT.

This clonotype was picked up many times. The chain links TRBV20-1 to TRBJ1-5; D ambiguous. Germline values: CDR1 DFQATT, CDR2 SNEGSKA (reference sequence). V lost 2 bases to trimming and J lost 0 bases, with 5 bases between them. This CDR3 has 13 residues. CDR3 amino acids: CSARRYSNQPQHF. CDR3 bases: TGCAGTGCTAGACGTTATAGCAATCAGCCCCAGCATTTT.

This clonotype was seen repeatedly, ten times or more. CDR3 amino acids: CASSQTSGDSDTQYF. The CDR3 nucleotides read TGTGCCAGCAGCCAAACTAGCGGAGATTCAGATACGCAGTATTTT. This rearrangement joins TRBV14 to TRBJ2-3; TRBD2 aligns across 8 bases. This CDR3 is 15 amino acids long. V was clipped by 2 bases and J by 4 bases; unmatched bases: 5. Germline loops: CDR1 SGHDN, CDR2 FVKESK.

This rearrangement joins TRBV6-1 to TRBJ1-1; no clear D. Germline V lookup: CDR1 MNHNS, CDR2 SASEGT. The V gene lost 5 bases and the J gene lost 0 bases, with 7 bases spanning the gap. There are 13 residues in the CDR3. The CDR3 sequence is CASSRLVNTEAFF. In DNA, the CDR3 is TGTGCCAGCAGTCGACTGGTGAACACTGAAGCTTTCTTT.

In its sample, this clonotype was seen many times. This chain uses TRBV18 with TRBJ2-7; D unresolved. Trimming took 2 bases from V and 6 from J, leaving 8 bases between them. There are 12 residues in the CDR3. Germline-derived CDR1 and CDR2 are KGHSH and LQKENI. CDR3 sequence: CASSPDGGEQYF. CDR3 DNA sequence: TGTGCCAGCTCACCAGATGGCGGCGAGCAGTACTTC.

V usage is TRBV6-2 or TRBV6-3 and J usage is TRBJ2-7; tentatively, D is TRBD2 (5 bases). V lost 5 bases and J 2 bases, leaving 16 bases between the germline ends. CDR1 and CDR2 from the germline V gene are MNHEY and SVGEGT. This CDR3 contains 15 residues. In DNA, the CDR3 is TGTGCCAGCAGTGGCCCGAGTGCCGGGGCCTACGAGCAGTACTTC. It yields the protein CASSGPSAGAYEQYF.

The chain joins TRBV20-1 to TRBJ2-3; D is ambiguous. Trimming pared 5 bases from V and 5 bases from J, leaving 8 bases between. Germline V gives CDR1 DFQATT, CDR2 SNEGSKA (reference sequence). The CDR3 loop spans 11 amino acids. The DNA of the CDR3 is TGCAGTGCTTGGTTCGGAGATACGCAGTATTTT. Its translation is CSAWFGDTQYF.

Many counts were recorded for this clonotype. The CDR3 reads CASSSPGQGNGYTF. CDR3 sequence (DNA): TGTGCCAGCAGTTCCCCGGGACAGGGGAATGGCTACACCTTC. V usage is TRBV12-3 or TRBV12-4 and J usage is TRBJ1-2; 10 nucleotides align to TRBD1. The CDR3 covers 14 residues. V lost 4 bases, J lost 6 bases, and 5 bases stayed unmatched.

This clonotype was counted ten times or more. This chain uses TRBV5-1 with TRBJ1-5; no clear D. Trimming shortened V by 0 bases and J by 5 bases, and 6 bases separated the two germline ends. The CDR3 covers 13 residues. The germline gives CDR1 SGHRS, CDR2 YFSETQ. The CDR3 bases are TGCGCCAGCAGCTTGGACGCAGATCAGCCCCAGCATTTT. This sequence encodes CASSLDADQPQHF.

This clonotype was seen ten or more times. The J gene is TRBJ2-1, the V gene TRBV29-1; 10 nucleotides match TRBD2. The CDR3 consists of 15 residues. The J segment lost 7 bases and the V segment lost 6 bases, leaving 12 bases of the junction unmatched. CDR1 and CDR2 (germline): SQVTM, ANQGSEA. CDR3 amino acids: CSVVGFSGRRNEQFF. The CDR3, as DNA: TGCAGCGTGGTGGGGTTTAGCGGGAGGAGGAATGAGCAGTTCTTC.

The chain uses TRBV7-2 and TRBJ1-2, with 7 bases fitting TRBD1. With 5 bases clipped from V and 4 bases from J, the junction kept 10 bases outside the gene matches. Germline CDR1 is SGHTA and CDR2 is FQGNSA. This CDR3 is built from 15 residues. The chain's CDR3 is CASSPGTVIAYGYTF. CDR3 DNA sequence: TGTGCCAGCAGCCCCGGGACAGTCATAGCCTATGGCTACACCTTC. Drawing the rest from reference TRBV7-2 and TRBJ1-2, the complete variable domain is GAGVSQSPSNKVTEKGKDVELRCDPISGHTALYWYRQSLGQGLEFLIYFQGNSAPDKSGLPSDRFSAERTGGSVSTLTIQRTQQEDSAVYLCASSPGTVIAYGYTFGSGTRLTVV.

This clonotype was seen at least ten times. V gene TRBV5-1 combines with J gene TRBJ2-1; TRBD2 agrees at 7 bases. V was clipped by 3 bases and J by 5 bases; unmatched bases: 5. The V gene's germline CDR1 is SGHRS and CDR2 YFSETQ. CDR3 length: 14 amino acids. CDR3 loop: CASSSREGNNEQFF. The CDR3 bases are TGCGCCAGCAGCTCTAGGGAGGGAAACAATGAGCAGTTCTTC.

This clonotype was counted many times. The chain links TRBV6-5 to TRBJ1-4; D call uncertain. Trimming stripped 2 bases from V and 10 bases from J, with 14 bases between. From germline, CDR1 is MNHEY and CDR2 SVGAGI. This CDR3 is 14 amino acids long. CDR3 nucleotide sequence: TGTGCCAGCAGTTACAGTCGAGAGGAGGGAAAACTGTTTTTT. This gives the protein CASSYSREEGKLFF.

This clonotype was picked up many times. The chain has TRBV6-5 and TRBJ1-1; D is ambiguous. Deletions cut 3 bases from V and 4 bases from J, with 6 bases between. The CDR3 runs 12 residues. Germline-derived CDR1 and CDR2 are MNHEY and SVGAGI. In DNA form, the CDR3 reads TGTGCCAGCAGTTATGGCGCCACTGAAGCTTTCTTT. Translation: CASSYGATEAFF.

This clonotype was counted at least ten times. The rearrangement links TRBV5-1 to TRBJ2-7, with D unclear. Trimming took 0 bases from V and 2 from J, leaving 6 bases between them. Germline V gene data show CDR1 as SGHRS and CDR2 as YFSETQ. The CDR3 spans 13 residues. The CDR3 region is CASSLGNPYEQYF. The CDR3 DNA follows: TGCGCCAGCAGCTTGGGGAACCCCTACGAGCAGTACTTC.

This chain's CDR3 is CASSLLVNQPQHF. The CDR3 DNA reads TGTGCCAGCAGCCTACTTGTCAATCAGCCCCAGCATTTT. V usage is TRBV5-5 and J usage is TRBJ1-5; D not resolved. Germline V lookup: CDR1 SGHKS, CDR2 YYEKEE (reference sequence). V gave up 4 bases and J gave up 3 bases, with 8 bases separating them. This CDR3 is 13 amino acids long. The entire variable domain, with the rest obtained from reference TRBV5-5 and TRBJ1-5, is as follows: DAGVTQSPTHLIKTRGQQVTLRCSPISGHKSVSWYQQVLGQGPQFIFQYYEKEERGRGNFPDRFSARQFPNYSSELNVNALLLGDSALYLCASSLLVNQPQHFGDGTRLSIL.

This clonotype was found many times. The gene calls are TRBV27 and TRBJ2-7; D not certain. Germline-derived CDR1 and CDR2 are MNHEY and SMNVEV (reference sequence). The CDR3 has 12 amino acids. V dropped 10 bases and J dropped 5 bases, with 15 bases sitting between them. The CDR3 loop reads CATWRIPDEQYF. Written as DNA, the CDR3 is TGTGCCACATGGCGGATCCCCGACGAGCAGTACTTC.

Ten or more counts support this clonotype. The genes are TRBV7-2 and TRBJ1-1; D ambiguous. In germline, CDR1 is SGHTA, CDR2 FQGNSA. The CDR3 is made up of 14 amino acids. Trimming left V 5 bases short and J 1 base short, with 11 bases between. CDR3 bases: TGTGCCAGCAGCCCCCCGGGAGGGAACACTGAAGCTTTCTTT. It encodes CASSPPGGNTEAFF.

The sample holds many counts of this clonotype. The CDR3, as DNA: TGCAGTGCTAGAGAAGAGTTCGAGCAGTACTTC. The encoded protein is CSAREEFEQYF. The gene calls are TRBV20-1 and TRBJ2-7; D gene uncertain. Germline CDR1 DFQATT, CDR2 SNEGSKA (reference sequence). Trimming took 0 bases from V and 6 from J, leaving 6 bases between them. This CDR3 is 11 amino acids long.